One and the same sample provided the 26 T cell receptor beta chains below, sequenced in a study of regulatory T cells in long-lasting Graves disease. Time point reported: newly diagnosed GD, antithyroid drugs for less than 3 months. PBMCs were the source of the RNA used for TCR sequencing. iRepertoire HTBI primers and Arm-PCR of CDR3 regions built TCR beta libraries. TCRdb reprocessed the multiplex PCR reads via MiXCR and lists one record per CDR3 protein. This table has around 500,000 distinct CDR3 sequences, 15% to 20% appearing once. The sample was also linked to a second study, of T cells in Graves' hyperthyroidism and ophthalmopathy.

The material was peripheral blood mononuclear cells (PBMCs), obtained at new diagnosis, from a patient treated with antithyroid drugs. These receptors were obtained from a woman aged 35-60 years with Graves disease.

This clonotype came up many times. The rearrangement uses TRBV3-1 and TRBJ2-1; a weak D match, TRBD2 (6 bases). The CDR3 runs to 18 residues. Germline V gene sequence: CDR1 LGHDT, CDR2 YNNKEL (reference sequence). V was trimmed by 1 base and J by 0 bases, leaving 16 bases between them. DNA for the CDR3: TGTGCCAGCAGCCAAGTTTGGAGGGATCCATACTCCTACAATGAGCAGTTCTTC. This codes for CASSQVWRDPYSYNEQFF.

This clonotype has just a few counts. V usage is TRBV30 and J usage is TRBJ2-3; D call uncertain. The CDR3 has 13 amino acids. Germline V lookup: CDR1 GTSNPN, CDR2 SVGIG (reference sequence). V was cut by 3 bases and J by 0 bases, with 7 bases left in between. The CDR3 loop is CAWRYTSTDTQYF. CDR3 in DNA: TGTGCCTGGAGGTACACTAGCACAGATACGCAGTATTTT.

The gene calls are TRBV6-1 and TRBJ1-3; TRBD1 matches 7 bases. Looked up from germline, CDR1 is MNHNS and CDR2 is SASEGT. This CDR3 is 16 amino acids long. Unmatched junction bases numbered 7, after V lost 4 bases and J lost 1 base. The chain's CDR3 is CASSANRGFSGNTIYF. Written as DNA, the CDR3 is TGTGCCAGCAGTGCCAACAGGGGATTTTCTGGAAACACCATATATTTT.

As concerns this clonotype: A read error may produce the germline difference seen at one junction end. This chain links TRBV11-2 with TRBJ2-7; D is unresolved. This CDR3 comprises 12 residues. From germline, CDR1 is SGHAT and CDR2 FQNNGV. The CDR3 protein is CSSSQSSYEQYF. The CDR3 DNA follows: TGTTCCAGCAGCCAGAGCTCCTACGAGCAGTACTTC.

This clonotype was observed a handful of times. This rearrangement joins TRBV4-1 to TRBJ2-4, with 10 bases fitting TRBD2. The CDR3 runs to 19 residues. Losses at the gene ends were 1 base for V and 3 bases for J; bases not matched to a gene: 12. Germline V gives CDR1 MGHRA, CDR2 YSYEKL. In nucleotides, the CDR3 is TGCGCCAGCAGCCAAGTGCTAGCGGGGGTCCCGGTTGACAAAAACATTCAGTACTTC. Translated: CASSQVLAGVPVDKNIQYF.

The J gene is TRBJ1-3, the V gene TRBV20-1, with unresolved D. Germline V gene sequence: CDR1 DFQATT, CDR2 SNEGSKA (reference sequence). V shed 1 base and J shed 0 bases, with 10 bases lying between them. The CDR3 spans 15 residues. The CDR3 DNA sequence: TGCAGTGCTAGAGTCCGACACCACTCTGGAAACACCATATATTTT. This sequence encodes CSARVRHHSGNTIYF.

This clonotype was recorded once. The CDR3: CASSQEGGSDRVSPLHF. The CDR3 DNA reads as TGCGCCAGCAGCCAAGAGGGAGGATCGGACAGGGTCTCACCCCTCCACTTT. The V gene is TRBV4-1, the J gene TRBJ1-6, with 8 nucleotides matching TRBD1. V lost 0 bases and J lost 10; bases outside the gene matches: 11. In germline, CDR1 is MGHRA, CDR2 YSYEKL. The CDR3 has 17 residues.

About this clonotype itself: The final CDR3 position lacks the conserved phenylalanine or tryptophan, pointing to a likely read error. The gene calls are TRBV7-9 and TRBJ2-3; tentative D call: TRBD1 (5 bases). The CDR3 extends over 11 amino acids. CDR1 and CDR2 from the germline V gene are SEHNR and FQNEAQ (reference sequence). This CDR3 reads CDSSEADTQYL. The CDR3 DNA is TGCGACAGCAGCGAGGCAGATACGCAGTATCTT.

This clonotype showed up many times. The V and J genes are TRBV3-1 and TRBJ1-4; the D is unclear. CDR3 size: 12 residues. Germline loops: CDR1 LGHDT, CDR2 YNNKEL (reference sequence). Trimming shortened V by 3 bases and J by 2 bases, and 1 base separated the two germline ends. The CDR3 spells CASSHTNEKLFF. Here the CDR3 DNA reads TGTGCCAGCAGCCACACTAATGAAAAACTGTTTTTT.

This clonotype was picked up many times. The rearrangement uses TRBV30 and TRBJ1-2; D unclear. This CDR3 comprises 11 residues. CDR1 is GTSNPN and CDR2 is SVGIG in the germline V gene (reference sequence). Trimming shortened V by 8 bases and J by 5 bases, and 12 bases separated the two germline ends. In nucleotides, the CDR3 is TGTGCCCAAGTGGGAGGTTATGGCTACACCTTC. Translation gives CAQVGGYGYTF.

This clonotype was found many times. The chain has TRBV24-1 and TRBJ2-3; D tentatively reads TRBD1 or TRBD2 (5 bases each). Trimming left V 3 bases short and J 1 base short, with 13 bases between. This CDR3 region has 16 residues. Per the germline V gene, CDR1 is KGHDR and CDR2 is SFDVKD. DNA of the CDR3: TGTGCCACCAGTGATCCTGGGGACGTTGGCACAGATACGCAGTATTTT. Its protein product is CATSDPGDVGTDTQYF.

This clonotype was found many times. This rearrangement joins TRBV29-1 to TRBJ1-1; 7 nucleotides line up with TRBD1. The germline V gene has CDR1 SQVTM and CDR2 ANQGSEA. The CDR3 is 12 residues long. J was trimmed by 4 bases and V by 4 bases; bases with no gene match: 3. This CDR3 reads CSVGQGSTEAFF. DNA for the CDR3: TGCAGCGTTGGACAGGGTAGCACTGAAGCTTTCTTT.

The V call is TRBV19, the J call TRBJ1-5; D unresolved. CDR1 is LNHDA and CDR2 is SQIVND in the germline V gene (reference sequence). The V end lost 9 bases, the J end lost 2 bases, and 11 bases lay between the germline ends. The CDR3 totals 13 residues. The CDR3, as DNA: TGTGCCAGCAGAGGGCCCCGCAATCAGCCCCAGCATTTT. Protein product: CASRGPRNQPQHF.

Worth noting for this clonotype: This may arise from a read error, as a much more abundant clone is one base away. This chain links TRBV7-6 with TRBJ2-1; no firm D call. CDR3 length equals 14 residues. Germline CDR1 is SGHVS and CDR2 is FNYEAQ. The CDR3 here is CASSLARPQDERFF. As DNA, the CDR3 is TGTGCCAGCAGCTTAGCGCGGCCCCAGGATGAGCGGTTCTTC.

V usage is TRBV7-9 and J usage is TRBJ2-1; D might be TRBD2 (6 bases). V dropped 8 bases and J dropped 4 bases, with 21 bases sitting between them. The CDR3 contains 16 residues. Germline V gene sequence: CDR1 SEHNR, CDR2 FQNEAQ (reference sequence). CDR3 protein: CASHPGPGRWYNEQFF. The CDR3 coding sequence is TGTGCCAGCCACCCAGGCCCAGGGAGGTGGTACAATGAGCAGTTCTTC. Full variable domain (missing parts from reference TRBV7-9 and TRBJ2-1): DTGVSQNPRHKITKRGQNVTFRCDPISEHNRLYWYRQTLGQGPEFLTYFQNEAQLEKSRLLSDRFSAERPKGSFSTLEIQRTEQGDSAMYLCASHPGPGRWYNEQFFGPGTRLTVL.

The sample holds many counts of this clonotype. The CDR3 DNA reads TGTGCCAGCAGCTTAGTCCAGGCCTACGAGCAGTACTTC. It codes for CASSLVQAYEQYF. This chain uses TRBV7-9 with TRBJ2-7; no reliable D call. CDR1 is SEHNR, CDR2 FQNEAQ, per germline (reference sequence). The CDR3 covers 13 residues. V gave up 1 base and J gave up 2 bases, with 6 bases separating them.

This clonotype has ten or more counts. The chain has TRBV3-1 and TRBJ2-1; the D is unclear. Germline assignment: CDR1 LGHDT and CDR2 YNNKEL (reference sequence). The CDR3 sequence is 15 residues long. The V end was cut by 1 base, the J end by 0 bases, with 7 bases between. CDR3 region: CASSQVISSYNEQFF. In DNA form, the CDR3 reads TGTGCCAGCAGCCAAGTCATCAGCTCCTACAATGAGCAGTTCTTC.

The chain employs TRBV20-1 and TRBJ1-1, with 7 bases aligning to TRBD1. Germline V gene lookup returns CDR1 DFQATT and CDR2 SNEGSKA (reference sequence). CDR3 length equals 12 residues. V was pared by 6 bases and J by 1 base, with 2 bases of the junction left unmatched. CDR3 coding DNA: TGCAGTGCGGGACAGAAGAACACTGAAGCTTTCTTT. Translation gives CSAGQKNTEAFF.

This clonotype was seen ten or more times. J is TRBJ1-2 and V is TRBV12-3 or TRBV12-4; the D gene is possibly TRBD1 (5 bases). Trimming took 6 bases from V and 4 from J, leaving 12 bases between them. The CDR3 covers 13 residues. The CDR3 spells CASSLGQSYGYTF. In nucleotides, the CDR3 is TGTGCCAGCAGCTTGGGGCAAAGCTATGGCTACACCTTC.

This clonotype has more than one count but fewer than ten. One base away lies a much larger clone, so this may be a sequencing read error. The chain has TRBV24-1 and TRBJ2-2, with no clear D. The CDR3 consists of 11 residues. Germline V lookup: CDR1 KGHDR, CDR2 SFDVKD. V was clipped by 7 bases and J by 2 bases, with 1 base between them. CDR3 region: CATRNTGELFF. CDR3 nucleotides: TGTGCCACCAGAAACACCGGGGAGCTGTTTTTT.

There are many counts of this clonotype. The rearrangement uses TRBV19 and TRBJ2-3, with D perhaps TRBD2 (5 bases). Germline CDR1 and CDR2: LNHDA and SQIVND (reference sequence). V was trimmed by 4 bases and J by 5 bases, leaving 10 bases between them. The CDR3 is 13 residues long. The CDR3 loop reads CASSNLAIDTQYF. CDR3 coding DNA: TGTGCCAGTAGTAACCTAGCAATAGATACGCAGTATTTT.

This clonotype was seen many times. This chain links TRBV6-1 with TRBJ1-1; 7 positions agree with TRBD1. Germline V gene lookup returns CDR1 MNHNS and CDR2 SASEGT. The trim removed 4 bases at V and 1 base at J, leaving 6 bases unmatched. The CDR3 has 15 amino acids. The CDR3 DNA sequence: TGTGCCAGCAGTGTACAGGGGATGGGGAACACTGAAGCTTTCTTT. Residues: CASSVQGMGNTEAFF.

This sequence joins TRBV19 and TRBJ2-1, with TRBD1 identical over 7 bases. Trimming removed 8 bases from V and 13 bases from J; junction bases left unmatched: 8. The CDR3 runs to 11 residues. Germline loops: CDR1 LNHDA, CDR2 SQIVND (reference sequence). The CDR3 here is CASGRGTAQFF. The CDR3 DNA is TGTGCCAGTGGCCGTGGGACAGCCCAGTTCTTC.

V gene TRBV7-3 combines with J gene TRBJ1-1; 7 bases are shared with TRBD1. V was clipped by 2 bases and J by 0 bases; unmatched bases: 9. Germline V CDR1 and CDR2: SGHTA, FQGTGA. The CDR3 is made up of 17 amino acids. The CDR3 region is CASSLFPKGAMNTEAFF. DNA for the CDR3: TGTGCCAGCAGCTTATTCCCGAAGGGGGCGATGAACACTGAAGCTTTCTTT.

The genes are TRBV20-1 and TRBJ2-1; perhaps TRBD1 as D (7 bases). The V end lost 5 bases, the J end lost 9 bases, and 20 bases lay between the germline ends. In germline, CDR1 is DFQATT, CDR2 SNEGSKA (reference sequence). CDR3 size: 14 residues. CDR3 DNA sequence: TGCAGTGCTGGAAGACAGGGAGGTACCGGTGAGCAGTTCTTC. This gives the protein CSAGRQGGTGEQFF.

CDR3 residues: CASSDGQINQPQHF. The DNA of the CDR3 is TGTGCCAGCAGCGATGGACAGATCAATCAGCCCCAGCATTTT. V usage is TRBV7-6 and J usage is TRBJ1-5; a weak D match, TRBD1 (6 bases). The germline V gene has CDR1 SGHVS and CDR2 FNYEAQ. V was shortened by 5 bases and J by 3 bases, with 11 bases between the two germline ends. The CDR3 has 14 amino acids. Full variable domain (remainder filled in from reference TRBV7-6 and TRBJ1-5): GAGVSQSPRYKVTKRGQDVALRCDPISGHVSLYWYRQALGQGPEFLTYFNYEAQQDKSGLPNDRFSAERPEGSISTLTIQRTEQRDSAMYRCASSDGQINQPQHFGDGTRLSIL.